Below are 14 T cell receptor beta chains sequenced from a single sample in a study of cytomegalovirus exposure and HLA in healthy donors (dated by TCRdb to 2016 to 2017). Library prep was done by the immunoSEQ multiplex PCR assay. The multiplex PCR relied on a mix of 60 forward primers for TCR Vbeta segments and 13 reverse primers for TCR Jbeta segments. Drawn from immuneACCESS, this table holds only the in-frame rearrangements with V and J called that TCRdb kept. Clones are partly lost; checked studies trace under half to an unresolved V gene and leave the rest unexplained. Within this sample are around 90,000 clones, with approximately 81% of them counted one time only. In total, the top ten clones hold approximately 3.4% of the sample. The sequenced sample consisted of PBMCs. The receptors derive from a male donor in good health and CMV-seropositive.

The chain carries TRBV5-1 and TRBJ1-1; D not certain. CDR1 and CDR2 from the germline V gene are SGHRS and YFSETQ. V was cut by 0 bases and J by 0 bases, with 6 bases left in between. The CDR3 runs to 14 residues. This CDR3 reads CASSLDNLNTEAFF. DNA of the CDR3: TGCGCCAGCAGCTTGGACAATCTGAACACTGAAGCTTTCTTT.

This sequence joins TRBV29-1 and TRBJ2-7, with D uncertain. This CDR3 contains 13 residues. The germline V gene has CDR1 SQVTM and CDR2 ANQGSEA. Trimming removed 7 bases at V and 5 bases at J, with 18 bases between. Written as DNA, the CDR3 is TGCAGCGCTGACTCGGGTGCTTTGGACGAGCAGTACTTC. Its translation is CSADSGALDEQYF.

The rearrangement uses TRBV30 and TRBJ2-1; D call uncertain. The V gene lost 0 bases and the J gene lost 8 bases, with 8 bases spanning the gap. The CDR3 extends over 12 amino acids. In germline, CDR1 is GTSNPN, CDR2 SVGIG (reference sequence). The CDR3 spells CAWSVTRDEQFF. The DNA for the CDR3 is TGTGCCTGGAGTGTAACCCGGGATGAGCAGTTCTTC.

This clone occurred once. The chain recombines TRBV5-1 with TRBJ2-5; 9 nucleotides match TRBD2. Germline V gene data show CDR1 as SGHRS and CDR2 as YFSETQ. The CDR3 sequence is 15 residues long. V was clipped by 0 bases and J by 0 bases; unmatched bases: 0. This CDR3 is CASSLGLADQETQYF. The CDR3 nucleotides read TGCGCCAGCAGCTTGGGACTAGCGGACCAAGAGACCCAGTACTTC.

This clone was picked up a small number of times. The rearrangement links TRBV6-5 to TRBJ1-1; D gene unclear. The CDR3 is 13 residues long. The germline V and J ends were trimmed by 2 bases and 7 bases, with 11 bases remaining between them. CDR1 and CDR2 (germline): MNHEY, SVGAGI. CDR3 nucleotides: TGTGCCAGCAGTTACGGGGTAGGACTTGAAGCTTTCTTT. Translating gives CASSYGVGLEAFF.

The chain recombines TRBV19 with TRBJ2-7; 8 positions agree with TRBD1. The CDR3 extends over 14 amino acids. V dropped 3 bases and J dropped 3; count of bases not matched to a gene: 4. In germline, CDR1 is LNHDA, CDR2 SQIVND (reference sequence). The CDR3 DNA reads as TGTGCCAGTAGTATTTTGGACAGGGTCTACGAGCAGTACTTC. It is translated as CASSILDRVYEQYF.

The sample holds a few counts of this clone. The V gene is TRBV23-1, the J gene TRBJ2-1; the match to TRBD1 covers 7 bases. TRBV23-1 has ORF status, its function being uncertain. J lost 2 bases, V lost 0 bases, and 10 bases had no gene match. This CDR3 has 18 residues. CDR3 DNA sequence: TGCGCCAGCAGTCAATCTACCCATCGGACAGGTCCCTACAATGAGCAGTTCTTC. Translation gives CASSQSTHRTGPYNEQFF.

A single count supports this clone. The V gene is TRBV25-1, the J gene TRBJ1-3, with a weak D call TRBD1 (6 bases). The CDR3 loop spans 14 amino acids. The V end was cut by 4 bases, the J end by 0 bases, with 7 bases between. CDR1 and CDR2 from the germline V gene are MGHDK and SYGVNS. The CDR3 DNA is TGTGCCAGCAGTGGGACAGCCTCTGGAAACACCATATATTTT. Protein: CASSGTASGNTIYF.

This chain connects TRBV30 to TRBJ1-1; maybe TRBD1 (5 bases). Germline loops: CDR1 GTSNPN, CDR2 SVGIG (reference sequence). V was pared by 1 base and J by 3 bases, with 12 bases between. This CDR3 is 14 amino acids long. CDR3 amino acids: CAWSGVGVYTEAFF. DNA for the CDR3: TGTGCCTGGAGTGGCGTAGGGGTCTACACTGAAGCTTTCTTT. The full variable domain, with the rest looked up from reference TRBV30 and TRBJ1-1, is SQTIHQWPATLVQPVGSPLSLECTVEGTSNPNLYWYRQAAGRGLQLLFYSVGIGQISSEVPQNLSASRPQDRQFILSSKKLLLSDSGFYLCAWSGVGVYTEAFFGQGTRLTVV.

This chain uses TRBV27 with TRBJ1-2, with 9 bases fitting TRBD1. The germline V gene has CDR1 MNHEY and CDR2 SMNVEV (reference sequence). CDR3 length: 13 amino acids. The V and J ends lost 3 bases and 7 bases, in that order; junction bases with no gene match: 3. CDR3 protein: CASSFRTGVGYTF. For the CDR3, the DNA is TGTGCCAGCAGTTTTAGGACAGGGGTTGGCTACACCTTC.

This clone came up once. The chain employs TRBV6-1 and TRBJ1-5; D not resolved. The germline V and J ends were trimmed by 7 bases and 0 bases, with 7 bases remaining between them. Germline V gives CDR1 MNHNS, CDR2 SASEGT. CDR3 length equals 13 residues. CDR3 sequence reads: CASTPGSNQPQHF. The CDR3 region has the DNA TGTGCCAGCACCCCAGGTAGCAATCAGCCCCAGCATTTT.

The chain uses TRBV4-3 and TRBJ2-7; weak D call: TRBD1 (6 bases). The CDR3 is 14 amino acids. Germline V lookup: CDR1 LGHNA, CDR2 YSLEER. With 4 bases removed from V and 0 bases from J, the gap between germline ends came to 10 bases. The CDR3 protein is CASSLSDSSYEQYF. Here the CDR3 DNA reads TGCGCCAGCAGCCTTTCGGACAGCTCCTACGAGCAGTACTTC.

The chain is built from TRBV7-2 and TRBJ2-7; possible D gene TRBD1, 5 bases. CDR3 length: 13 amino acids. Deletions cut 5 bases from V and 5 bases from J, with 13 bases between. Germline V gene data show CDR1 as SGHTA and CDR2 as FQGNSA. The CDR3 sequence: CASSRGEYDEQYF. CDR3 sequence (DNA): TGTGCCAGCAGCAGGGGCGAGTACGACGAGCAGTACTTC.

The chain joins TRBV6-1 to TRBJ1-5, with TRBD1 matching over 9 bases. The germline CDR1 and CDR2 sequences are MNHNS and SASEGT. The junction had 5 bases not matched to a gene; V was cut back by 7 bases and J by 7 bases. The CDR3 is 13 residues long. CDR3 bases: TGTGCCAGCAATCCGGGACAGGGACAGCCCCAGCATTTT. This encodes CASNPGQGQPQHF.